The sequence of this T cell receptor beta chain was determined in a study of early T cells in non-severe SARS-CoV-2 infection. About the study: Bulk RNA from unsorted whole blood was sequenced; chains were unpaired. Points from the study as a whole: Clonotype matching in VDJdb favored anti-spike CD8 responses and did not capture private and CD4 specificities.

Individual cDNA molecules carried attached unique molecular identifiers. A single record per CDR3 protein comes from TCRdb applying MiXCR to the 5' RACE reads. The sample carries approximately 66,000 distinct CDR3 sequences, around 12% recorded once. This clonotype was seen ten or more times. Its target is not known. The CDR3 is 13 amino acids. Germline lookup yields CDR1 MRHNA and CDR2 SNTAGT. The V and J ends lost 7 bases and 5 bases respectively, with 11 bases between them. What was sequenced was whole blood. The clonotype originates from an adult who was a healthcare worker with PCR-confirmed SARS-CoV-2 infection or an uninfected control (not recorded which). J is TRBJ2-2 and V is TRBV6-4, with D tentatively TRBD2 (5 bases). The CDR3 region is CASKASRTGELFF. In DNA form, the CDR3 reads TGTGCCAGCAAAGCTAGCAGGACCGGGGAGCTGTTTTTT.